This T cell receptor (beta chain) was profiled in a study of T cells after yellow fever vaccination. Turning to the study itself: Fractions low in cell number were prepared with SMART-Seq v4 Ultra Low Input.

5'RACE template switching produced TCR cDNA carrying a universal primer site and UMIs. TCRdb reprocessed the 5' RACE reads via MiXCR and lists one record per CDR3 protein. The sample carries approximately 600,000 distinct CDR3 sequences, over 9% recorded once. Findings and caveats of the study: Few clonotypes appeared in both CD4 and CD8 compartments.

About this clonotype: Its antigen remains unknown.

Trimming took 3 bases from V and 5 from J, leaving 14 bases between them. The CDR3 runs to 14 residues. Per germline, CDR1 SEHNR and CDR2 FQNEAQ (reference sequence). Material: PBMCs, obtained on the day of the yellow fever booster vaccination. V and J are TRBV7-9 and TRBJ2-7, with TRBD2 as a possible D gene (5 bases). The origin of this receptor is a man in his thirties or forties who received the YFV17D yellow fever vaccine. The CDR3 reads CASSFVPGTHEQYF. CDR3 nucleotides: TGTGCCAGCAGCTTTGTTCCGGGAACACACGAGCAGTACTTC.